Following are 32 T cell receptor beta chains from one sample sequenced in a study of cytomegalovirus exposure and HLA in healthy donors. It was with 60 Vbeta and 13 Jbeta primers that the PCR ran. Libraries were prepared by immunoSEQ multiplex PCR; TCRdb keeps only in-frame clonotypes and omits some of them. The sample includes about 200,000 clones, over 60% of them seen just once. Sequencing was done on a sample of PBMCs. Receptors were obtained from a man in his forties or fifties in good health and CMV-seronegative.

V usage is TRBV7-6 and J usage is TRBJ2-7; TRBD2 aligns across 8 bases. The CDR3 contains 15 residues. V gave up 1 base and J gave up 4 bases; unmatched junction bases: 6. The germline V gene has CDR1 SGHVS and CDR2 FNYEAQ. The CDR3 here is CASSLESGSSYEQYF. The CDR3, as DNA: TGTGCCAGCAGCTTAGAAAGCGGGAGTTCGTACGAGCAGTACTTC.

This sequence joins TRBV7-9 and TRBJ2-2; D is unresolved. CDR3 length: 13 amino acids. The ends were cut back, 8 bases at V and 4 bases at J, with 11 bases in the middle. The germline gives CDR1 SEHNR, CDR2 FQNEAQ (reference sequence). CDR3 DNA sequence: TGTGCCAGCCCGGTGTTCGGCACCGGGGAGCTGTTTTTT. This sequence encodes CASPVFGTGELFF.

This chain links TRBV11-2 with TRBJ2-5; D perhaps matches TRBD2 (6 bases). CDR3 size: 15 residues. In germline, CDR1 is SGHAT, CDR2 FQNNGV. Trimming stripped 5 bases from V and 4 bases from J, with 17 bases between. The chain's CDR3 is CASSPGWGGGETQYF. CDR3 bases: TGTGCCAGCAGCCCCGGTTGGGGAGGCGGAGAGACCCAGTACTTC.

The chain employs TRBV18 and TRBJ2-7, with a tentative D call TRBD1 (6 bases). With 2 bases removed from V and 2 bases from J, the gap between germline ends came to 13 bases. The germline V gene has CDR1 KGHSH and CDR2 LQKENI. The CDR3 has 15 amino acids. The CDR3 spells CASSPFHGTTYEQYF. CDR3 coding DNA: TGTGCCAGCTCACCATTTCATGGGACAACCTACGAGCAGTACTTC. The whole variable domain, filled in from reference TRBV18 and TRBJ2-7, reads NAGVMQNPRHLVRRRGQEARLRCSPMKGHSHVYWYRQLPEEGLKFMVYLQKENIIDESGMPKERFSAEFPKEGPSILRIQQVVRGDSAAYFCASSPFHGTTYEQYFGPGTRLTVT.

V and J are TRBV27 and TRBJ1-5; 9 bases line up with TRBD1. The V gene's germline CDR1 is MNHEY and CDR2 SMNVEV (reference sequence). The CDR3 spans 15 residues. The trim removed 5 bases at V and 4 bases at J, leaving 6 bases unmatched. In DNA form, the CDR3 reads TGTGCCAGCAGTCCACGGACAGGGGAAAATCAGCCCCAGCATTTT. Its translation: CASSPRTGENQPQHF.

The J gene is TRBJ1-1, the V gene TRBV11-2; a weak D match, TRBD1 (5 bases). Germline V lookup: CDR1 SGHAT, CDR2 FQNNGV. This CDR3 spans 16 amino acids. Trimming pared 2 bases from V and 0 bases from J, leaving 13 bases between. CDR3 sequence reads: CASSLSFGGLNTEAFF. CDR3 DNA: TGTGCCAGCAGCTTATCCTTCGGGGGATTGAACACTGAAGCTTTCTTT.

The chain joins TRBV10-3 to TRBJ1-1; D unresolved. Germline CDR1 and CDR2: ENHRY and SYGVKD. The length of the CDR3 is 17 residues. Trimming shortened V by 2 bases and J by 2 bases, and 18 bases separated the two germline ends. Written as DNA, the CDR3 is TGTGCCATCAGTGAGCCACGGGGTTATCGCTCCAACACTGAAGCTTTCTTT. This translates into CAISEPRGYRSNTEAFF.

This chain joins TRBV9 and TRBJ1-4, with D uncertain. The length of the CDR3 is 13 residues. The germline gives CDR1 SGDLS, CDR2 YYNGEE. Trimming removed 2 bases at V and 6 bases at J, with 8 bases between. The CDR3 sequence: CASSVGLDEKLFF. The DNA for the CDR3 is TGTGCCAGCAGCGTTGGACTAGATGAAAAACTGTTTTTT.

The table lists this clone with a few counts. The V and J genes are TRBV6-5 and TRBJ2-5, with 9 bases that match TRBD1. The trim removed 5 bases at V and 5 bases at J, leaving 9 bases unmatched. Looked up from germline, CDR1 is MNHEY and CDR2 is SVGAGI. This CDR3 is 15 amino acids long. The CDR3 coding sequence is TGTGCCAGCAGTCCTACAGGGGGCTTTCGGGAGACCCAGTACTTC. Encoded protein: CASSPTGGFRETQYF.

The chain links TRBV5-6 to TRBJ2-1; D might be TRBD2 (6 bases). The CDR3 is 15 residues long. The V gene's germline CDR1 is SGHDT and CDR2 YYEEEE. The germline V and J ends were trimmed by 1 base and 2 bases, with 10 bases remaining between them. This chain's CDR3 is CASSLISGAYNEQFF. In DNA form, the CDR3 reads TGTGCCAGCAGCTTGATTAGCGGTGCCTACAATGAGCAGTTCTTC.

V gene TRBV5-1 combines with J gene TRBJ1-2, with D unresolved. Germline CDR1 and CDR2: SGHRS and YFSETQ. Trimming took off 3 bases at V and 2 bases at J, with 11 bases between the two ends. The CDR3 sequence is 14 residues long. The CDR3 region has the DNA TGCGCCAGCAGCTACGGTACCGCGAACTATGGCTACACCTTC. Translated: CASSYGTANYGYTF.

The CDR3: CASSLLEVRNSPLHF. The DNA for the CDR3 is TGTGCCAGCAGCTTGCTGGAGGTTAGGAATTCACCCCTCCACTTT. This chain connects TRBV7-8 to TRBJ1-6; D remains unclear. CDR1 is SGHVS and CDR2 is FQNEAQ in the germline V gene. There are 15 residues in the CDR3. The germline V and J ends were trimmed by 3 bases and 7 bases, with 13 bases remaining between them. The full variable domain, with the rest looked up from reference TRBV7-8 and TRBJ1-6, is GAGVSQSPRYKVAKRGQDVALRCDPISGHVSLFWYQQALGQGPEFLTYFQNEAQLDKSGLPSDRFFAERPEGSVSTLKIQRTQQEDSAVYLCASSLLEVRNSPLHFGNGTRLTVT.

The CDR3 reads CASSASDYQDEQYF. DNA for the CDR3: TGCGCCAGCAGCGCGAGTGACTACCAGGACGAGCAGTACTTC. The J gene is TRBJ2-7, the V gene TRBV5-1; D is possibly TRBD2 (5 bases). Germline V gene lookup returns CDR1 SGHRS and CDR2 YFSETQ. V shed 4 bases and J shed 5 bases, with 16 bases lying between them. The CDR3 consists of 14 residues.

This clone has a handful of counts. The chain recombines TRBV13 with TRBJ2-2; 7 nucleotides line up with TRBD2. Germline V CDR1 and CDR2: PRHDT, FYEKMQ (reference sequence). CDR3 length: 16 residues. J lost 0 bases, V lost 4 bases, and 5 bases had no gene match. The CDR3 is CASSWGGTSNTGELFF. The CDR3 nucleotides are TGTGCCAGCAGCTGGGGGGGTACCTCGAACACCGGGGAGCTGTTTTTT.

The V call is TRBV5-1, the J call TRBJ2-5, with 11 bases fitting TRBD2. The CDR3 consists of 17 residues. CDR1 and CDR2 from the germline V gene are SGHRS and YFSETQ. V lost 0 bases, J lost 1 base, and 5 bases stayed unmatched. The CDR3 loop is CASSLGLAGGLQETQYF. The CDR3, as DNA: TGCGCCAGCAGCTTGGGGTTAGCGGGGGGGCTCCAAGAGACCCAGTACTTC.

The chain employs TRBV4-2 and TRBJ1-1; no reliable D call. Germline loops: CDR1 LGHNA, CDR2 YNFKEQ. The CDR3 totals 12 residues. Trimming removed 1 base from V and 6 bases from J, with 6 bases in between. This CDR3 reads CASSQVSAEAFF. The CDR3 nucleotides are TGTGCCAGCAGCCAAGTAAGCGCTGAAGCTTTCTTT.

The chain joins TRBV4-1 to TRBJ2-7; unclear D gene. Deletions cut 1 base from V and 3 bases from J, with 10 bases between. The CDR3 covers 14 residues. The V gene's germline CDR1 is MGHRA and CDR2 YSYEKL. CDR3 coding DNA: TGCGCCAGCAGCCAAGTCTCCTTGCGCTACGAGCAGTACTTC. It translates to CASSQVSLRYEQYF.

The chain employs TRBV4-2 and TRBJ2-1, with 9 nucleotides matching TRBD2. Germline trimming cut 1 base from V and 5 bases from J; bases unmatched to any gene: 12. Germline V gene sequence: CDR1 LGHNA, CDR2 YNFKEQ. The CDR3 runs to 18 residues. DNA for the CDR3: TGTGCCAGCAGCCAAGGATACAGCTGGACTAGCGCAAACAATGAGCAGTTCTTC. Translated: CASSQGYSWTSANNEQFF.

The table lists this clone with a count of one. This chain uses TRBV5-1 with TRBJ2-7; TRBD2 matches at 7 bases. The CDR3 has 15 residues. The V and J ends lost 3 bases and 6 bases, in that order; junction bases with no gene match: 12. The germline CDR1 and CDR2 sequences are SGHRS and YFSETQ. CDR3 DNA sequence: TGCGCCAGCAGCTCGGGGGAGGGAGGGGTCTCCGAGCAGTACTTC. This codes for CASSSGEGGVSEQYF.

This clone was seen a handful of times. The CDR3 coding sequence is TGCGCCAGCAGCTCCATCGCGGGGAGCGGGAACGAGCAGTACTTC. It is translated as CASSSIAGSGNEQYF. The rearrangement uses TRBV5-1 and TRBJ2-7, with 7 bases fitting TRBD2. V dropped 3 bases and J dropped 5; count of bases not matched to a gene: 11. CDR1 is SGHRS, CDR2 YFSETQ, per germline. CDR3 length equals 15 residues.

V and J are TRBV2 and TRBJ1-2; 10 nucleotides align to TRBD1. The length of the CDR3 is 15 residues. Germline values: CDR1 SNHLY, CDR2 FYNNEI. Trimming cost V 6 bases and J 8 bases; bases outside gene matches: 12. The CDR3 is CASSPTTRDRGGYTF. The CDR3 DNA follows: TGTGCCAGCAGCCCCACCACCCGGGACAGGGGCGGCTACACCTTC.

The V and J genes are TRBV5-6 and TRBJ1-2, with 8 bases identical to TRBD1. The germline V gene encodes CDR1 SGHDT and CDR2 YYEEEE. This CDR3 is 11 amino acids long. J lost 11 bases, V lost 4 bases, and 4 bases had no gene match. As DNA, the CDR3 is TGTGCCAGCAGCGGAGGACAGGGTTACACCTTC. This codes for CASSGGQGYTF.

This chain connects TRBV6-1 to TRBJ2-1; perhaps TRBD2 as D (6 bases). In germline, CDR1 is MNHNS, CDR2 SASEGT. The V gene lost 8 bases and the J gene lost 9 bases, with 14 bases spanning the gap. The CDR3 has 12 amino acids. CDR3 protein: CASRGMGSEQFF. CDR3 nucleotides: TGTGCCAGCCGCGGGATGGGGAGTGAGCAGTTCTTC.

V is TRBV29-1 and J is TRBJ2-5; weak D call: TRBD2 (6 bases). The CDR3 has 12 residues. Germline-derived CDR1 and CDR2 are SQVTM and ANQGSEA. Trimming took off 2 bases at V and 10 bases at J, with 14 bases between the two ends. CDR3 in DNA: TGCAGCGTTGAATCCGGGTCGGGAGTCCAGTACTTC. Translated: CSVESGSGVQYF. Full variable domain (rest looked up from reference TRBV29-1 and TRBJ2-5): SAVISQKPSRDICQRGTSLTIQCQVDSQVTMMFWYRQQPGQSLTLIATANQGSEATYESGFVIDKFPISRPNLTFSTLTVSNMSPEDSSIYLCSVESGSGVQYFGPGTRLLVL.

The V gene is TRBV4-3, the J gene TRBJ1-6; 10 positions match TRBD1. The CDR3 totals 15 residues. The germline CDR1 and CDR2 sequences are LGHNA and YSLEER. V trimming: 3 bases; J trimming: 8 bases; junction bases outside the gene matches: 4. CDR3 DNA: TGCGCCAGCAGCCAGACAGGGGGCCAGGATTCACCCCTCCACTTT. As protein: CASSQTGGQDSPLHF.

V is TRBV2 and J is TRBJ2-2, with D maybe TRBD2 (5 bases). The CDR3 spans 13 residues. Trimming removed 4 bases at V and 7 bases at J, with 10 bases between. Germline V gene lookup returns CDR1 SNHLY and CDR2 FYNNEI. The CDR3 spells CASSAEGIGELFF. Written as DNA, the CDR3 is TGTGCCAGCAGTGCCGAGGGAATCGGGGAGCTGTTTTTT.

The V and J genes are TRBV6-6 and TRBJ2-3, with 8 bases lining up with TRBD2. The junction had 6 bases not matched to a gene; V was cut back by 6 bases and J by 1 base. This CDR3 region has 15 residues. Looked up from germline, CDR1 is MNHNY and CDR2 is SVGAGI (reference sequence). The CDR3 DNA follows: TGTGCCAGCAGGTCCTTTAGCGGGGGCACAGATACGCAGTATTTT. Translating gives CASRSFSGGTDTQYF.

The rearrangement links TRBV7-9 to TRBJ2-7, with 9 positions matching TRBD2. Looked up from germline, CDR1 is SEHNR and CDR2 is FQNEAQ (reference sequence). This CDR3 is built from 16 residues. V lost 3 bases and J lost 5; bases outside the gene matches: 11. The CDR3 DNA follows: TGTGCCAGCAGCTTGGTAACGGGACTAGCAACTAACGAGCAGTACTTC. Amino acids: CASSLVTGLATNEQYF.

The chain has TRBV2 and TRBJ2-7; 9 bases align to TRBD1. The CDR3 covers 18 residues. Germline CDR1 is SNHLY and CDR2 is FYNNEI. The V segment lost 6 bases and the J segment 1 base; nucleotides outside the gene matches: 16. The CDR3 reads CASRTGTGLSVGSYEQYF. In DNA form, the CDR3 reads TGTGCCAGCAGAACCGGGACAGGGTTGTCAGTGGGATCCTACGAGCAGTACTTC. Looking up the rest from reference TRBV2 and TRBJ2-7 gives the full variable domain: EPEVTQTPSHQVTQMGQEVILRCVPISNHLYFYWYRQILGQKVEFLVSFYNNEISEKSEIFDDQFSVERPDGSNFTLKIRSTKLEDSAMYFCASRTGTGLSVGSYEQYFGPGTRLTVT.

This clone was recorded a few times. V usage is TRBV6-6 and J usage is TRBJ1-1; a weak D match, TRBD1 (5 bases). The CDR3 extends over 14 amino acids. Trimming left V 3 bases short and J 3 bases short, with 11 bases between. Germline V gives CDR1 MNHNY, CDR2 SVGAGI (reference sequence). CDR3 residues: CASSYDSRYTEAFF. For the CDR3, the DNA is TGTGCCAGCAGTTATGACAGCAGATACACTGAAGCTTTCTTT.

In its sample, this clone was seen once. The chain employs TRBV6-4 and TRBJ2-2; D is possibly TRBD1 (6 bases). This CDR3 region has 15 residues. From germline, CDR1 is MRHNA and CDR2 SNTAGT. V dropped 1 base and J dropped 6 bases, with 12 bases sitting between them. CDR3 amino acids: CASSDLAGEAGELFF. CDR3 nucleotide sequence: TGTGCCAGCAGTGACTTGGCAGGGGAAGCCGGGGAGCTGTTTTTT.

The chain employs TRBV7-9 and TRBJ1-1; 12 bases are shared with TRBD1. Losses at the gene ends were 5 bases for V and 1 base for J; bases not matched to a gene: 5. Per the germline V gene, CDR1 is SEHNR and CDR2 is FQNEAQ (reference sequence). This CDR3 comprises 16 residues. CDR3 in amino acids: CASSQPGQGANTEAFF. The CDR3 coding sequence is TGTGCCAGCAGCCAACCGGGACAGGGGGCGAACACTGAAGCTTTCTTT.